This TCR beta chain comes out of a study of blood T cell repertoires in COVID-19. Sequencing was performed with immunoSEQ multiplex PCR; in TCRdb, only in-frame clones are kept and a portion is missing. Seen here are over 200,000 clones, 85% to 90% observed once, and the top ten hold roughly 16%. Germline-derived CDR1 and CDR2 are LNHDA and SQIVND (reference sequence). After removal of 10 bases from V and 7 bases from J, the junction contained 10 bases not matched to a gene. The CDR3 covers 13 residues. This receptor was obtained from a man between 18 and 35 years old who had recovered from COVID-19. Sequenced input: PBMCs or T cells enriched from blood (not recorded which). This chain connects TRBV19 to TRBJ1-5, with 7 bases identical to TRBD1. CDR3 in DNA: TGTGCCACAGATGACAGGGAACGGCAGCCCCAGCATTTT. This encodes CATDDRERQPQHF.